Reported below is one T cell receptor (beta chain). V dropped 0 bases and J dropped 3; count of bases not matched to a gene: 11. The CDR3 is made up of 17 amino acids. Germline CDR1 ENHRY, CDR2 SYGVKD. The data originate from a study of blood T cell repertoires in COVID-19. About the study: COVID-19 samples, acute and convalescent, were from the United States, Italy and Spain. The cDNA or gDNA used as material had been derived from T cells, B-cell-depleted T cells, or PBMCs.

Original methodology: Amplified reference gene primers provided the basis for estimating nucleated cell counts. The table came from immunoSEQ multiplex PCR; TCRdb's copy has only in-frame clones and leaves some out. That table supplies the V and J calls and clone size; D and trimming were determined from the DNA. This sample has around 94,000 clones, with more than 75% found just once. The source material was peripheral blood. J is TRBJ2-7 and V is TRBV10-3; 7 positions match TRBD1. The TCR sequence derives from a man aged 45 to 65 with active or convalescent COVID-19. CDR3 amino acids: CAISESLSPGQSYEQYF. CDR3 DNA: TGTGCCATCAGTGAGTCTTTGAGTCCGGGACAGAGCTACGAGCAGTACTTC.